The TCR beta chain described here comes from a study of blood T cell repertoires in COVID-19. Only in-frame clones appear in the TCRdb table, and some are missing; sequencing was by immunoSEQ multiplex PCR. The sample includes fewer than 400,000 clones, 85% to 90% seen only once; the top ten take 4% to 5%. The length of the CDR3 is 15 residues. Losses at the gene ends were 2 bases for V and 5 bases for J; bases not matched to a gene: 6. Germline CDR1 reads MNHEY; CDR2 reads SVGAGI. The TCR comes from a man aged 30 to 39 who had recovered from COVID-19. The chain employs TRBV6-5 and TRBJ2-1; 7 nucleotides line up with TRBD2. Material: PBMCs or T cells enriched from blood (not recorded which). The CDR3 DNA is TGTGCCAGCAGTTACAGAGCGGGACCCAACAATGAGCAGTTCTTC. The encoded protein is CASSYRAGPNNEQFF.